Listed below are T cell receptor beta chains from one sample, sequenced in a study of breast tumors, draining lymph nodes, adjacent tissues. TCRdb fed the multiplex PCR reads into MiXCR, producing one record per CDR3 protein. The data hold around 17,000 distinct CDR3 sequences, with less than 45% observed a single time. Material: tumor-adjacent breast tissue. The receptors were gathered from a female donor with breast cancer. Some clones in this sample may be carry-over from other donors' samples. Both conserved end residues are trimmed from each CDR3. Each record gives: J gene, CDR3 length, D gene, V gene, CDR3 protein. The D gene is left open where the match is weak.

>TRBJ1-5|11|-|TRBV7-8
ASSLFRGQPQH
>TRBJ1-1|10|-|TRBV6-1
ASSELESGAF
>TRBJ2-7|13|TRBD2|TRBV7-8
ASSFGASGAYEQY
>TRBJ1-3|12|-|TRBV7-8
ASSLRRVGNTIY
>TRBJ2-5|14|TRBD1|TRBV4-3
ASSQDQDRAFETQY
>TRBJ1-2|11|-|TRBV7-2
ASTRPTGNGCT
>TRBJ2-7|13|-|TRBV14
ASSQGQGRGYEQY
>TRBJ2-6|17|-|TRBV25-1
ASSPYLDLSNSGANVLT
>TRBJ2-7|12|-|TRBV5-6
ASSLASRRVEQY
>TRBJ1-4|13|-|TRBV7-9
AGLGRGGPDEKLF
>TRBJ1-2|12|TRBD1|TRBV6-2/TRBV6-3
ASRPGQSFYGYT
>TRBJ2-1|12|-|TRBV7-3
ASSFLQGKNEQF
>TRBJ2-1|13|TRBD1|TRBV19
ASSLGTGDINEQF
>TRBJ1-2|12|TRBD1|TRBV20-1
SAPDKQGNYGYT
>TRBJ2-2|17|TRBD2|TRBV4-1
ASSRGTSGTPSNTGELF
>TRBJ2-1|13|-|TRBV5-1
ASSLEDATYNEQF
>TRBJ1-2|13|TRBD1|TRBV27
ASSSPGTANYGYT
>TRBJ2-2|12|TRBD2|TRBV2
ASRRLAGGGELF
>TRBJ2-5|13|-|TRBV5-4
ASSPGTAGSGAQY
>TRBJ1-2|13|TRBD1|TRBV7-2
ASSWTGGGNYGYP
>TRBJ1-2|9|-|TRBV27
ASSFGGTYT
>TRBJ2-4|9|-|TRBV20-1
SARVGNIQS
>TRBJ2-6|17|TRBD1|TRBV7-2
ASSSRSGQGFSGPNVLT
>TRBJ2-7|13|TRBD1|TRBV19
ASSSLGTGGYEQY
>TRBJ2-7|12|-|TRBV12-3/TRBV12-4
ASSSFTGPGEQY
>TRBJ1-2|12|-|TRBV5-1
ASSLGITGNGYT
>TRBJ1-2|12|-|TRBV24-1
ATSDDRSYYGYT
>TRBJ2-3|13|TRBD1|TRBV12-3/TRBV12-4
ASSRGTGGPDTQY
>TRBJ2-1|14|TRBD1|TRBV15
AASRAWDRRQNEQF
>TRBJ2-5|12|-|TRBV27
ASSLSAGGETQY
>TRBJ2-5|15|-|TRBV11-2
ASSLGGTGGTQQTQY
>TRBJ1-1|13|-|TRBV11-2
ASSITVNMNTEAF
>TRBJ2-2|11|-|TRBV7-9
ANSQGTTGELF
>TRBJ2-7|12|TRBD2|TRBV12-3/TRBV12-4
ASTSRTSVNEQY
>TRBJ2-7|11|-|TRBV7-2
ASSLLGSYEQY
>TRBJ2-5|9|TRBD2|TRBV6-1
ARRLAGGLV
>TRBJ1-2|12|-|TRBV9
ASSAGTSNYGYT
>TRBJ2-2|17|-|TRBV14
ASSQELIAGTKSTGELF
>TRBJ1-2|9|-|TRBV25-1
ASRMGGGYT
>TRBJ2-6|15|-|TRBV9
ASSAEEGGSGANVLT
>TRBJ2-3|13|TRBD1|TRBV6-2/TRBV6-3
ASSYGTGGTDTQY
>TRBJ1-5|13|-|TRBV15
ATSREGLGNQPQH
>TRBJ2-5|16|TRBD2|TRBV4-1
ASSQDRRGAGGQETQY
>TRBJ1-6|15|TRBD1|TRBV20-1
SARDRDRGSYNSPLH
>TRBJ2-7|11|-|TRBV6-5
ASSYGQESEQY
>TRBJ1-2|11|-|TRBV2
ASSKAQSNGYT
>TRBJ2-6|16|TRBD2|TRBV4-2
ASSQEPGGRVGANVLT
>TRBJ2-7|12|-|TRBV27
ASSLFRGHYEQY
>TRBJ2-7|12|TRBD1|TRBV7-9
ASSFGDRVNEQY
>TRBJ2-1|11|-|TRBV20-1
SAALEGGIEQF
>TRBJ2-5|14|-|TRBV7-2
ASSTQRHLGEEPQY
>TRBJ1-1|13|-|TRBV25-1
ASSDRPGMNTEAF
>TRBJ1-4|11|-|TRBV6-6
ASSRRKGEKLF
>TRBJ1-2|18|-|TRBV7-3
ASSFYICSATSDRDYGYT